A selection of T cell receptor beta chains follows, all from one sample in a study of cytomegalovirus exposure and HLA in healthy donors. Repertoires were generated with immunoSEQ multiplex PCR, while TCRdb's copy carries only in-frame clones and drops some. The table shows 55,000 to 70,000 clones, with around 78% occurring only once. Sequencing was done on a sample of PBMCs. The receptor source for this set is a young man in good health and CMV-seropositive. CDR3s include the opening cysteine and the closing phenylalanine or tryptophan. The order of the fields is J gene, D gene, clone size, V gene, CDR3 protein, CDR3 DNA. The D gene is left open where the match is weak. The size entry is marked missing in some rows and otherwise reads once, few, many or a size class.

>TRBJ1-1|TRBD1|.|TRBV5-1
CASTLGQGDTEAFF
TGCGCCAGCACCCTGGGACAGGGGGATACTGAAGCTTTCTTT
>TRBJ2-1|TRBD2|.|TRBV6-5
CASLAGDHNEQFF
TGTGCCAGCTTAGCGGGGGATCACAATGAGCAGTTCTTC
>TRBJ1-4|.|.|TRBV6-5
CASGNNRFGGEKLFF
TGTGCCAGCGGAAACAACAGGTTTGGAGGGGAAAAACTGTTTTTT
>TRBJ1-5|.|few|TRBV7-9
CASSLGDQPQHF
TGTGCCAGCAGCTTAGGAGATCAGCCCCAGCATTTT
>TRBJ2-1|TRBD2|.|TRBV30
CAWTAGAEQFF
TGTGCCTGGACAGCGGGAGCTGAGCAGTTCTTC
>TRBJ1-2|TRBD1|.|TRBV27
CASSPVGGLGYTF
TGTGCCAGCAGCCCGGTAGGGGGCTTGGGCTACACCTTC
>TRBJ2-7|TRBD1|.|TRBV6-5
CASKAAGGPYEQYF
TGTGCCAGCAAGGCGGCAGGGGGTCCCTACGAGCAGTACTTC
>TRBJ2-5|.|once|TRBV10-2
CASSVEASETQYF
TGCGCCAGCAGTGTGGAAGCGAGTGAGACCCAGTACTTC
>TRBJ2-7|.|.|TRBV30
CAWGGTAPTYEQYF
TGTGCCTGGGGCGGGACAGCCCCCACCTACGAGCAGTACTTC
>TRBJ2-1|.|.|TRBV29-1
CSVEWPRNEQFF
TGCAGCGTTGAATGGCCGAGGAATGAGCAGTTCTTC
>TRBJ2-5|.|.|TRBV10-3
CAISESIRETQYF
TGTGCCATCAGTGAGTCGATTAGAGAGACCCAGTACTTC
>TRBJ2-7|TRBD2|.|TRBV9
CASSAGLAGVPYEQCF
TGTGCCAGCAGCGCCGGACTAGCGGGGGTCCCCTACGAGCAGTGCTTC
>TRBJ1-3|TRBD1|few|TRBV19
CASSFTTGAGNTIYF
TGTGCCAGTAGTTTCACAACAGGGGCTGGAAACACCATATATTTT
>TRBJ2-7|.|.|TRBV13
CASANGGAAYEQYF
TGTGCCAGCGCCAATGGGGGGGCTGCCTACGAGCAGTACTTC
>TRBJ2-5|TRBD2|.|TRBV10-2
CASNPGLAGVTTQYF
TGCGCCAGCAATCCGGGACTAGCGGGGGTCACGACCCAGTACTTC
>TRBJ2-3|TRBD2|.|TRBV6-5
CATLGTSGDTQYF
TGTGCCACCTTGGGGACTAGCGGAGATACGCAGTATTTT
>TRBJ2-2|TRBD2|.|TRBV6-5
CASKPVGGDGELFF
TGTGCCAGCAAGCCGGTCGGGGGGGACGGGGAGCTGTTTTTT
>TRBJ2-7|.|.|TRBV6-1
CASSAGLYRAQYEQYF
TGTGCCAGCAGTGCCGGCCTGTACAGGGCTCAATACGAGCAGTACTTC
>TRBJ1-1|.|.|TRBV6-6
CASSYGQGDTEAFF
TGTGCCAGCAGTTACGGGCAGGGCGACACTGAAGCTTTCTTT
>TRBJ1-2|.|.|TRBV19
CASTPDSRSYGYTF
TGTGCCAGTACCCCGGACAGCCGAAGCTATGGCTACACCTTC
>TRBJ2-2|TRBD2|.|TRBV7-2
CASSFRGGGELFF
TGTGCCAGCAGCTTCCGGGGGGGCGGGGAGCTGTTTTTT
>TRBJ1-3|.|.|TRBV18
CASSPTTGGNTIYF
TGTGCCAGCTCACCTACGACAGGAGGAAACACCATATATTTT